The present T cell receptor beta chain was sequenced within a study of beta chain features in type 1 diabetes. The study reverse transcribed the entire isolated RNA, so it sequenced expressed TCRB transcripts. Data came from immunoSEQ multiplex PCR; TCRdb stores just in-frame clones and leaves some out. The sample shows about 110,000 clones, approximately 39% of them seen only once. Germline CDR1 reads LNHNV; CDR2 reads YYDKDF (reference sequence). J gave up 4 bases and V 1 base, and 6 bases lay outside the gene matches. The CDR3 contains 17 residues. A few counts support this clone. The chain is built from TRBV15 and TRBJ2-1; 11 bases fit TRBD2. The clonotype comes from a woman under 30 in good health. Material for sequencing was stem cell memory CD4+ T cells from blood. The CDR3 is CATSRATGLAAYNEQFF. CDR3 sequence (DNA): TGTGCCACCAGCAGAGCAACGGGACTAGCGGCTTACAATGAGCAGTTCTTC.